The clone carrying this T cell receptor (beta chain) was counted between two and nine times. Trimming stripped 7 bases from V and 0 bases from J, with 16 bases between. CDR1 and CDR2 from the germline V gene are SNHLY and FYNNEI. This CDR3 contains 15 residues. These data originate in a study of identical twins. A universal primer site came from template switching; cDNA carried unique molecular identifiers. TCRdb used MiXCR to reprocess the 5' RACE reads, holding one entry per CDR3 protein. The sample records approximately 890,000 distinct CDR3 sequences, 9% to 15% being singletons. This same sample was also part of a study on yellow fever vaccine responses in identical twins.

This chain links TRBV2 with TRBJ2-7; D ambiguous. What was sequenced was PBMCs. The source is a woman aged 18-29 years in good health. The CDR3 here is CASKESEASSYEQYF. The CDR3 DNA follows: TGTGCCAGCAAAGAAAGTGAGGCTAGCTCCTACGAGCAGTACTTC.